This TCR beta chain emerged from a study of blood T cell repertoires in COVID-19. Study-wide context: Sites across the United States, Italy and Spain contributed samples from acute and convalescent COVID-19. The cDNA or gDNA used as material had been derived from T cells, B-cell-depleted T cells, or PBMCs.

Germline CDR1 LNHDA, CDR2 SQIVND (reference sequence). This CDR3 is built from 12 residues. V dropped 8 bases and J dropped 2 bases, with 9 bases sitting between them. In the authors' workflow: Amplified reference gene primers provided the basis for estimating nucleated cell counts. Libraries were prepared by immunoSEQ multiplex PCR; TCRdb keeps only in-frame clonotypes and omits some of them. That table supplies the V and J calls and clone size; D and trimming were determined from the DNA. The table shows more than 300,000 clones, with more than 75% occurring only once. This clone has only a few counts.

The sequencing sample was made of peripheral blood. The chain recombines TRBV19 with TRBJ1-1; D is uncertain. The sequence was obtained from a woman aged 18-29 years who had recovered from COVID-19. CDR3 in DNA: TGTGCCAGTCCTCGGTGTAACACTGAAGCTTTCTTT. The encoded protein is CASPRCNTEAFF.